The clone carrying this T cell receptor beta chain appeared a few times. Its antigen is not known. The CDR3 consists of 13 residues. CDR1 is PRHDT, CDR2 FYEKMQ, per germline (reference sequence). V was trimmed by 2 bases and J by 5 bases, leaving 9 bases between them. The data were obtained in a study of molecular identifiers for immune sequencing clone quantification. Study-wide results and caveats: Clonotypes topping 20 RNA copies carried over 98% of effector molecules but under 1% of naive ones.

Based on a CD8+CD4-CCR7+CD45RA+ profile, naive CD8 T cells were sorted. Library preparation followed earlier protocols using designated TCR primers. TCRdb reanalysed the PCR reads using MiXCR and keeps one entry per CDR3 protein. This sample carries a few hundred thousand distinct CDR3 sequences, roughly 24% of them seen once, and the ten largest clones take under 0.8%. This sequence was found in a human donor in good health. Some libraries in this study had Jurkat cell RNA spiked in. Sequenced sample: naive CD8+ T cells from blood, with Jurkat cell RNA spiked in. Subset meaning: FACS-sorted CD8+CD4-CCR7+CD45RA+ naive T cells. The chain combines TRBV13 with TRBJ2-5; no reliable D call. CDR3 loop: CASSLFGMETQYF. The CDR3 bases are TGTGCCAGCAGCTTATTTGGCATGGAGACCCAGTACTTC.